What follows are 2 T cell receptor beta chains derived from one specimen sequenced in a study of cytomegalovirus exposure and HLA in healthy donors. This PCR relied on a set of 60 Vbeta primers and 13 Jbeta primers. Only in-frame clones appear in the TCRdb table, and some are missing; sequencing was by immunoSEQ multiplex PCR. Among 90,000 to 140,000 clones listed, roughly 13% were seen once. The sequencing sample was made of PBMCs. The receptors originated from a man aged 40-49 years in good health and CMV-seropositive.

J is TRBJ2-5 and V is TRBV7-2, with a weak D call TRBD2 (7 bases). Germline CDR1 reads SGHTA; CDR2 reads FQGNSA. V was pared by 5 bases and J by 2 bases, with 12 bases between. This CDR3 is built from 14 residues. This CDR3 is CASSLGGGQETQYF. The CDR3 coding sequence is TGTGCCAGCAGCCTAGGGGGAGGGCAAGAGACCCAGTACTTC.

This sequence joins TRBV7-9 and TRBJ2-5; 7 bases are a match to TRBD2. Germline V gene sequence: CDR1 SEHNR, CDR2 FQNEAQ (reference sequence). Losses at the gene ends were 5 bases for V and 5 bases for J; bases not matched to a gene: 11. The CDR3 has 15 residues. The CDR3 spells CASSAGDFQLETQYF. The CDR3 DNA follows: TGTGCCAGCAGCGCGGGGGACTTTCAGTTGGAGACCCAGTACTTC.